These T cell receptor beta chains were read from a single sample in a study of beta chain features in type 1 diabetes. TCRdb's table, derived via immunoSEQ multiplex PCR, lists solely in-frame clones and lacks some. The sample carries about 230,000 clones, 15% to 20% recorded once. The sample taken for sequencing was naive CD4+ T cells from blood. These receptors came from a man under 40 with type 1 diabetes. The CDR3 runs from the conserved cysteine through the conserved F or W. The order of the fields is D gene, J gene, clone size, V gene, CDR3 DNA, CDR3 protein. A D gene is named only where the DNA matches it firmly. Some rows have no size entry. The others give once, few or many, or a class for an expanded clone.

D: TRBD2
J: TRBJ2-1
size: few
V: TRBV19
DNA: TGTGCCAGTAGTATACTAGCGGGAGTACCCTACAATGAGCAGTTCTTC
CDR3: CASSILAGVPYNEQFF

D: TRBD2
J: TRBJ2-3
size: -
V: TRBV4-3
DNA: TGCGCCAGCAGCCAAGATATGAGCGGGAGTAGGGATACGCAGTATTTT
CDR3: CASSQDMSGSRDTQYF

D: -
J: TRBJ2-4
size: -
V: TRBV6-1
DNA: TGTGCCAGCAGTGAGGCCTCAAGGGCCAAAAACATTCAGTACTTC
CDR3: CASSEASRAKNIQYF

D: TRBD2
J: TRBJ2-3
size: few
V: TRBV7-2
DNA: TGTGCCAGCAGCTTATTGCTAGCGGGAGGGACAGATACGCAGTATTTT
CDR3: CASSLLLAGGTDTQYF

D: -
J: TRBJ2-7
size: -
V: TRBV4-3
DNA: TGCGCCAGCAGCCAAGATCTTTTCAGGACACACGAGCAGTACTTC
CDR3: CASSQDLFRTHEQYF

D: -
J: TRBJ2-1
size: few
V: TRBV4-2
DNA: TGTGCCAGCAGCCAAGATACTAAGGGTGAGCAGTTCTTC
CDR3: CASSQDTKGEQFF

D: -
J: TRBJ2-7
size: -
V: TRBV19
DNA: TGTGCCAGTAGTATGGACTGGAGAGACGAGCAGTACTTC
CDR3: CASSMDWRDEQYF

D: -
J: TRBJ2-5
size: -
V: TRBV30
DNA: TGTGCCTGGAGTGTACGCGTCCAAGAGACCCAGTACTTC
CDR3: CAWSVRVQETQYF

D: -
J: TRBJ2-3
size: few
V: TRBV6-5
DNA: TGTGCCAGCAGTTATGACGGATTCGACACAGATACGCAGTATTTT
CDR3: CASSYDGFDTDTQYF

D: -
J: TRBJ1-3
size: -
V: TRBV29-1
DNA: TGCAGCGTTGAAGAGTCTGGAAACACCATATATTTT
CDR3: CSVEESGNTIYF

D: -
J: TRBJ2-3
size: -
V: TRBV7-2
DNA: TGTGCCAGCAGCTTACCAGACACAGATACGCAGTATTTT
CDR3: CASSLPDTDTQYF

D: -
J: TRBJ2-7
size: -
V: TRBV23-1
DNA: TGCGCCAGCAGTCACGACTGGAAGCAGTACTTC
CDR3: CASSHDWKQYF

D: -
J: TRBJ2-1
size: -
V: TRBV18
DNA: TGTGCCAGCTCACCGATGACAGGGCGGGGAGACAATGAGCAGTTCTTC
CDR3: CASSPMTGRGDNEQFF

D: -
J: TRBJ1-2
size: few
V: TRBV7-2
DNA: TGTGCCAGCAGCTTCGTATATGGCTACACCTTC
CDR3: CASSFVYGYTF

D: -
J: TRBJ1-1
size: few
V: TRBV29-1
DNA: TGCAGCGTTACCTTTACAGAGAACACTGAAGCTTTCTTT
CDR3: CSVTFTENTEAFF

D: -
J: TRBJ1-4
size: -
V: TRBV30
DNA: TGTGCCTGGAGTGTTAATCGCGGACAAGAAAAACTGTTTTTT
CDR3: CAWSVNRGQEKLFF

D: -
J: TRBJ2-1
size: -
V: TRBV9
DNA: TGTGCCAGCAGCGAGCGCTCCTACAATGAGCAGTTCTTC
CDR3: CASSERSYNEQFF